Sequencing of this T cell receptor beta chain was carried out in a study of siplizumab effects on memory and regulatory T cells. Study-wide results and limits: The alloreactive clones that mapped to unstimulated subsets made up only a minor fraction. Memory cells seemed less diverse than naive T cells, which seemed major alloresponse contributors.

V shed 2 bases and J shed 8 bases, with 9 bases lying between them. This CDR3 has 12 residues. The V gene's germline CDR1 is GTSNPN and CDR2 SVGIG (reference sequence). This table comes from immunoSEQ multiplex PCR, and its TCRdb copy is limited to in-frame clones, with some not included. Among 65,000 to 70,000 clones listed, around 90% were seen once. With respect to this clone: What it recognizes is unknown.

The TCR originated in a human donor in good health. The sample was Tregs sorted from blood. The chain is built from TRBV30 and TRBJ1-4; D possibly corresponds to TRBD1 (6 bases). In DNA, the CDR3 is TGTGCCTGGAGTCGGCAGGGGGAAAAACTGTTTTTT. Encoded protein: CAWSRQGEKLFF.